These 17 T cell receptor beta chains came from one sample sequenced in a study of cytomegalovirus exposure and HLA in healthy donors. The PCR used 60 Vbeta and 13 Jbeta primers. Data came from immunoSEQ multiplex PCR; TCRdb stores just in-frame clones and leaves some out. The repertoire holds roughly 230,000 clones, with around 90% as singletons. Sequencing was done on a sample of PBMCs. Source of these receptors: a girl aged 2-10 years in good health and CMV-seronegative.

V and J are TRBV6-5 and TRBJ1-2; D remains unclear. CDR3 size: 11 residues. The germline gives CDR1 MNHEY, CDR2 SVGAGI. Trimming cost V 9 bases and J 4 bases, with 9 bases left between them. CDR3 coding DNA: TGTGCCAGTCGGGGAAGCTATGGCTACACCTTC. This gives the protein CASRGSYGYTF.

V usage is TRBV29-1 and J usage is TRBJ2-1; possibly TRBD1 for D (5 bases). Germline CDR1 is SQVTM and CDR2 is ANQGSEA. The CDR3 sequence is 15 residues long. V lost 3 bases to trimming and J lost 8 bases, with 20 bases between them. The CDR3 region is CSVDYPGWEYDEQFF. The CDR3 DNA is TGCAGCGTTGATTACCCAGGGTGGGAATACGATGAGCAGTTCTTC.

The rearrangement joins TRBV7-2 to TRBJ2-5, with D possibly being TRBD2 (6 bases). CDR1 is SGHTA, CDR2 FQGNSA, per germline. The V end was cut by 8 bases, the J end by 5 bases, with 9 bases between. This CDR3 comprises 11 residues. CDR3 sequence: CASSSGETQYF. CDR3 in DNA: TGTGCCAGCTCGAGCGGGGAGACCCAGTACTTC.

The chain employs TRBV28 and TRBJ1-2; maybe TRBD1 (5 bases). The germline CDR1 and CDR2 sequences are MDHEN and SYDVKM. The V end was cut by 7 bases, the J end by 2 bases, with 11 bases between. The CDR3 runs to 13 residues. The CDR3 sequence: CASTDQGNYGYTF. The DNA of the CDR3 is TGTGCCAGCACGGACCAGGGAAACTATGGCTACACCTTC.

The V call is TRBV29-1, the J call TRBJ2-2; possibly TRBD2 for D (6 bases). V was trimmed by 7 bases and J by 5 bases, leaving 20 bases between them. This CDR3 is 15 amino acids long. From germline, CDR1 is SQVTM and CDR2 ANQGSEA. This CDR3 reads CSAAGLERGTGELFF. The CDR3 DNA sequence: TGCAGCGCCGCGGGGCTGGAGAGGGGTACCGGGGAGCTGTTTTTT.

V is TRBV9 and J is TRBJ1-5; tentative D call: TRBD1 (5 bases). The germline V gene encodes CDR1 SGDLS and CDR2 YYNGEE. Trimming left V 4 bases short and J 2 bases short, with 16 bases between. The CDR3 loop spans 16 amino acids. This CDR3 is CASSPGGGAGNQPQHF. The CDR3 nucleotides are TGTGCCAGCAGCCCAGGAGGCGGGGCTGGCAATCAGCCCCAGCATTTT.

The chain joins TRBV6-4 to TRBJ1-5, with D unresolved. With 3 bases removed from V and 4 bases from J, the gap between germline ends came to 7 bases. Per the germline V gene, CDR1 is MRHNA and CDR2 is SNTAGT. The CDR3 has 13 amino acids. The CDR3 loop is CASSEQDNQPQHF. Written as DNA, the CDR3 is TGTGCCAGCAGTGAGCAGGATAATCAGCCCCAGCATTTT.

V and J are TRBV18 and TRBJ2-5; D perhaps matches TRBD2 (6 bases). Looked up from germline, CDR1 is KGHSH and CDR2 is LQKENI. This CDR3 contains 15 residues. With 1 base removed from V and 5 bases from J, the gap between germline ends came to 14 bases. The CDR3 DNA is TGTGCCAGCTCACCACTCGGAGGGAATTCGGAGACCCAGTACTTC. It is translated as CASSPLGGNSETQYF.

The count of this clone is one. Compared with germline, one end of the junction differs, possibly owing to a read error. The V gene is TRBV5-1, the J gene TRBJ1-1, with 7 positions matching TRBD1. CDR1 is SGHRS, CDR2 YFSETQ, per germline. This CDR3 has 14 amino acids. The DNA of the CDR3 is TGTGCCAGCAGCCCGACAGGGATGAACACTGAAGCTTTCTTT. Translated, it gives CASSPTGMNTEAFF.

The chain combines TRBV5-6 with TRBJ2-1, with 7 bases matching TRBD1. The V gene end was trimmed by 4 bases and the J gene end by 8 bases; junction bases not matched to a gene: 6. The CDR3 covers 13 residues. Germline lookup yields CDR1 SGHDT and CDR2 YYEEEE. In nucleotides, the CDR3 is TGTGCCAGCAGCATTACAGGGGTCCATGAGCAGTTCTTC. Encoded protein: CASSITGVHEQFF.

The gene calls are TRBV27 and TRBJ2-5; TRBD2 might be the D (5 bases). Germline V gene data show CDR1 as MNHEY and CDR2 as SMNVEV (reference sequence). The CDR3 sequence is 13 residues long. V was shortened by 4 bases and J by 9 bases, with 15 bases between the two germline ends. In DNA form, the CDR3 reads TGTGCCAGCAGTTCCGACACATTCGGGGCCCAGTACTTC. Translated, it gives CASSSDTFGAQYF.

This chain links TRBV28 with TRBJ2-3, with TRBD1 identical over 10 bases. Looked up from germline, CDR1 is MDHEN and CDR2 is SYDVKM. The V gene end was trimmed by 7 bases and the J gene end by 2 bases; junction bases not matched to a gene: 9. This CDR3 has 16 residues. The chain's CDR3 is CASTGTGELPTDTQYF. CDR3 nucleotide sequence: TGTGCCAGCACCGGGACAGGGGAGCTACCCACAGATACGCAGTATTTT.

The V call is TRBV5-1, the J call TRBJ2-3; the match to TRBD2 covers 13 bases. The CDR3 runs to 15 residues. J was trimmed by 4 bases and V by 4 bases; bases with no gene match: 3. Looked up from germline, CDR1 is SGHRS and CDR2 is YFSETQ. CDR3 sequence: CASSDTSGGADTQYF. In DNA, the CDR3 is TGCGCCAGCAGCGATACTAGCGGGGGGGCAGATACGCAGTATTTT.

The CDR3 region has the DNA TGTGCCAGCAGCTTGGGTGATAGCGGGCCGTTGTACAATGAGCAGTTCTTC. It translates to CASSLGDSGPLYNEQFF. This chain joins TRBV5-5 and TRBJ2-1, with 7 bases identical to TRBD2. CDR1 SGHKS and CDR2 YYEKEE come from the germline V gene (reference sequence). The V gene end was trimmed by 0 bases and the J gene end by 4 bases; junction bases not matched to a gene: 10. The CDR3 is 17 residues long. Together with reference TRBV5-5 and TRBJ2-1, the CDR3 gives the full variable domain: DAGVTQSPTHLIKTRGQQVTLRCSPISGHKSVSWYQQVLGQGPQFIFQYYEKEERGRGNFPDRFSARQFPNYSSELNVNALLLGDSALYLCASSLGDSGPLYNEQFFGPGTRLTVL.

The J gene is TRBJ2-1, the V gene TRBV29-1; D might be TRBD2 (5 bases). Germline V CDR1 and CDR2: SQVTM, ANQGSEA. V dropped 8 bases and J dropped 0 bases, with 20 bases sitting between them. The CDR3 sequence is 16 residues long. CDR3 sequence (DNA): TGCAGCCCATTAGGCCCTAGCTTGAGCTCCTACAATGAGCAGTTCTTC. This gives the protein CSPLGPSLSSYNEQFF.

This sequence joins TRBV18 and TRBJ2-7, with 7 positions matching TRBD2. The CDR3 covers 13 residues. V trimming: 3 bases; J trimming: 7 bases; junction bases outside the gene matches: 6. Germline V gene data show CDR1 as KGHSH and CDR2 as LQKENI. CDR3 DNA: TGTGCCAGCTCACCCCCCAGCGGGGTAGAGCAGTACTTC. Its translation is CASSPPSGVEQYF.

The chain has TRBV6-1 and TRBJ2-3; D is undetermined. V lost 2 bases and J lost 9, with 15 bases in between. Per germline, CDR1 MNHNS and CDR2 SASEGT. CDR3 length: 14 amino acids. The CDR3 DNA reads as TGTGCCAGCAGTGAAATTAGGCCCCCTAGGACGCAGTATTTT. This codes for CASSEIRPPRTQYF.